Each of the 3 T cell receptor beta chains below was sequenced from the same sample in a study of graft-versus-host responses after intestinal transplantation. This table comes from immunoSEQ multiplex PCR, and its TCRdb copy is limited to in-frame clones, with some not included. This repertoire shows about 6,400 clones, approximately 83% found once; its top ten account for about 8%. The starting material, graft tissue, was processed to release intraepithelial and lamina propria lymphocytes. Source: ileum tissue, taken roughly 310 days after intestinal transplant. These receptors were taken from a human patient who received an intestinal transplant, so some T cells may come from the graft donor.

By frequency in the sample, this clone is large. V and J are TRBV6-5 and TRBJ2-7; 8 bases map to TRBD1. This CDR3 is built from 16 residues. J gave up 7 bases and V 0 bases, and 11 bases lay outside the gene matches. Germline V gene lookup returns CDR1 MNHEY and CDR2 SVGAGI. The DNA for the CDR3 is TGTGCCAGCAGTTACTCGACGTGGCAGGGGGCGGGGGAGCAGTACTTC. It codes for CASSYSTWQGAGEQYF.

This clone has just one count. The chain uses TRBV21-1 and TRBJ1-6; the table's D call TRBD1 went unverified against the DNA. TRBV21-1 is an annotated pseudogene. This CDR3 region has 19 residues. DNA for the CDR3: TGTGCCAGCAGCAAACGGCCCGGACATTTTAGCTCCTATAATTCACCCCTCCACTTT. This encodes CASSKRPGHFSSYNSPLHF.

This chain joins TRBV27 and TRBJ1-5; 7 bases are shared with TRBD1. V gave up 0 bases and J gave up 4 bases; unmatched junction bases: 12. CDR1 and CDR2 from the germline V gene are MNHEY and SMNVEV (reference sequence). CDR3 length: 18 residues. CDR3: CASSLSPNLTGPNQPQHF. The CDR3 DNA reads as TGTGCCAGCAGTTTATCACCCAATTTGACAGGGCCAAATCAGCCCCAGCATTTT.